The 26 T cell receptor beta chains in this list originate from one sample, sequenced in a study of control samples from healthy donors and cancer patients. The assay was immunoSEQ multiplex PCR, and TCRdb's table has in-frame clones only and misses some. The sample shows around 140,000 clones, around 90% of them seen only once. The sequenced material came from blood. All receptors derive from a man aged 18-30 years in good health.

The table lists this clone with a count of one. This chain uses TRBV5-6 with TRBJ1-4; TRBD1 might be the D (5 bases). The CDR3 extends over 14 amino acids. V was clipped by 0 bases and J by 7 bases, with 10 bases between them. Germline V gives CDR1 SGHDT, CDR2 YYEEEE. The CDR3 DNA reads TGTGCCAGCAGCTTGGAAGGGGCGGGTGAAAAACTGTTTTTT. It translates to CASSLEGAGEKLFF. Using reference TRBV5-6 and TRBJ1-4 for the parts outside the CDR3, the full variable domain is DAGVTQSPTHLIKTRGQQVTLRCSPKSGHDTVSWYQQALGQGPQFIFQYYEEEERQRGNFPDRFSGHQFPNYSSELNVNALLLGDSALYLCASSLEGAGEKLFFGSGTQLSVL.

J is TRBJ1-2 and V is TRBV28; D is undetermined. This CDR3 region has 16 residues. V was trimmed by 6 bases and J by 1 base, leaving 18 bases between them. In germline, CDR1 is MDHEN, CDR2 SYDVKM. CDR3 sequence: CASSPTPAGINYGYTF. The CDR3 nucleotides are TGTGCCAGCAGCCCCACCCCCGCGGGGATTAACTATGGCTACACCTTC.

The genes are TRBV6-5 and TRBJ2-7; TRBD1 agrees at 9 bases. Trimming took 5 bases from V and 5 from J; bases not matched to a gene: 10. The CDR3 sequence is 15 residues long. The germline gives CDR1 MNHEY, CDR2 SVGAGI. CDR3 residues: CASSRTGTGSNEQYF. As DNA, the CDR3 is TGTGCCAGCAGTAGAACCGGGACAGGGTCCAACGAGCAGTACTTC.

The chain has TRBV7-2 and TRBJ2-5; weak D call: TRBD2 (6 bases). V was trimmed by 3 bases and J by 2 bases, leaving 13 bases between them. Germline V lookup: CDR1 SGHTA, CDR2 FQGNSA. The CDR3 has 15 amino acids. The CDR3 DNA reads as TGTGCCAGCAGCTTTCTTGGCGGGGCGCAAGAGACCCAGTACTTC. It is translated as CASSFLGGAQETQYF.

The chain joins TRBV15 to TRBJ1-6; D unresolved. CDR1 and CDR2 from the germline V gene are LNHNV and YYDKDF (reference sequence). The CDR3 extends over 13 amino acids. Trimming took 2 bases from V and 6 from J, leaving 5 bases between them. CDR3 DNA: TGTGCCACCAGCAGATTAGTTAATTCACCCCTCCACTTT. Translation: CATSRLVNSPLHF.

The CDR3 DNA reads as TGTGCCAGCAGTCGGGACAGGGAAGGCTATGGCTACACCTTC. Residues: CASSRDREGYGYTF. This chain connects TRBV6-5 to TRBJ1-2; TRBD1 matches 9 bases. Germline V CDR1 and CDR2: MNHEY, SVGAGI. Trimming removed 5 bases from V and 4 bases from J; junction bases left unmatched: 5. CDR3 size: 14 residues.

The chain links TRBV4-1 to TRBJ1-5; D possibly corresponds to TRBD1 (5 bases). V was shortened by 1 base and J by 0 bases, with 16 bases between the two germline ends. The germline gives CDR1 MGHRA, CDR2 YSYEKL. The CDR3 runs 18 residues. CDR3 amino acids: CASSQGGGRGYSNQPQHF. The CDR3 DNA sequence: TGCGCCAGCAGCCAAGGGGGCGGGAGGGGTTATAGCAATCAGCCCCAGCATTTT.

This rearrangement joins TRBV7-2 to TRBJ2-7; no clear D gene. The length of the CDR3 is 14 residues. CDR1 SGHTA and CDR2 FQGNSA come from the germline V gene. V lost 4 bases and J lost 0, with 10 bases in between. The CDR3 here is CASSSRGRSYEQYF. In DNA, the CDR3 is TGTGCCAGCAGCTCGAGAGGCCGCTCCTACGAGCAGTACTTC.

The chain carries TRBV4-1 and TRBJ1-5; D is unclear. The CDR3 runs 13 residues. CDR1 is MGHRA, CDR2 YSYEKL, per germline. The ends were cut back, 6 bases at V and 1 base at J, with 7 bases in the middle. The CDR3 DNA follows: TGCGCCAGCAGTGGGTCCAGCAATCAGCCCCAGCATTTT. Translating gives CASSGSSNQPQHF.

This chain connects TRBV5-1 to TRBJ2-2; tentative D call: TRBD2 (5 bases). CDR1 and CDR2 from the germline V gene are SGHRS and YFSETQ. Trimming removed 5 bases from V and 2 bases from J, with 13 bases in between. This CDR3 region has 15 residues. CDR3 nucleotides: TGCGCCAGCAGTTCAACGGAGGTAAACACCGGGGAGCTGTTTTTT. It codes for CASSSTEVNTGELFF.

The V call is TRBV7-6, the J call TRBJ2-7; D may be TRBD2 (6 bases). Between the trimmed V and J ends, which lost 2 bases and 3 bases, there was a span of 8 bases. The V gene's germline CDR1 is SGHVS and CDR2 FNYEAQ. The CDR3 consists of 13 residues. The CDR3 here is CASSLQGGYEQYF. The CDR3, as DNA: TGTGCCAGCAGCTTACAGGGAGGCTACGAGCAGTACTTC.

This chain's CDR3 is CASSSDRYSSGGFYEQYF. In nucleotides, the CDR3 is TGCGCCAGCAGCTCCGACCGTTATAGTAGCGGGGGGTTCTACGAGCAGTACTTC. This rearrangement joins TRBV4-1 to TRBJ2-7; 10 bases fit TRBD2. The CDR3 runs to 18 residues. CDR1 is MGHRA, CDR2 YSYEKL, per germline. Germline trimming cut 5 bases from V and 3 bases from J; bases unmatched to any gene: 16.

The V and J genes are TRBV19 and TRBJ2-2; no firm D call. V was shortened by 4 bases and J by 0 bases, with 9 bases between the two germline ends. CDR3 length: 15 residues. Germline lookup yields CDR1 LNHDA and CDR2 SQIVND (reference sequence). The CDR3 DNA reads TGTGCCAGTAGTACCTCCGGTCCGAACACCGGGGAGCTGTTTTTT. Translated: CASSTSGPNTGELFF.

The rearrangement links TRBV19 to TRBJ1-3, with D tentatively TRBD1 (5 bases). The germline gives CDR1 LNHDA, CDR2 SQIVND (reference sequence). The V gene lost 7 bases and the J gene lost 2 bases, with 21 bases spanning the gap. The CDR3 contains 17 residues. CDR3 region: CASIRDGGLGAGNTIYF. In DNA form, the CDR3 reads TGTGCCAGTATTCGGGATGGGGGATTAGGAGCTGGAAACACCATATATTTT.

This clone occurred once. V usage is TRBV5-1 and J usage is TRBJ1-1; possible D gene TRBD1, 5 bases. The CDR3 is 14 amino acids. CDR1 is SGHRS and CDR2 is YFSETQ in the germline V gene. V dropped 3 bases and J dropped 0 bases, with 9 bases sitting between them. CDR3 residues: CASSWRGLNTEAFF. In DNA, the CDR3 is TGCGCCAGCAGCTGGCGGGGGTTGAACACTGAAGCTTTCTTT.

The CDR3: CASKPGLAGEQFF. The CDR3 coding sequence is TGTGCCAGCAAACCGGGACTAGCGGGGGAGCAGTTCTTC. This chain connects TRBV6-5 to TRBJ2-1; TRBD2 agrees at 13 bases. V was clipped by 7 bases and J by 10 bases; unmatched bases: 4. CDR3 size: 13 residues. Germline CDR1 reads MNHEY; CDR2 reads SVGAGI.

V and J are TRBV5-1 and TRBJ2-5; TRBD2 matches at 11 bases. The trim removed 4 bases at V and 2 bases at J, leaving 7 bases unmatched. The CDR3 spans 16 residues. Germline V gives CDR1 SGHRS, CDR2 YFSETQ. The CDR3 protein is CASSPRIAGGQETQYF. For the CDR3, the DNA is TGCGCCAGCAGCCCCAGGATAGCGGGGGGGCAAGAGACCCAGTACTTC.

This chain connects TRBV5-6 to TRBJ1-1; maybe TRBD1 (5 bases). The V end was cut by 1 base, the J end by 5 bases, with 24 bases between. Germline assignment: CDR1 SGHDT and CDR2 YYEEEE. There are 18 residues in the CDR3. DNA of the CDR3: TGTGCCAGCAGCTTGCTCCTGGAATCGGGGGGGAGAAGGACTGAAGCTTTCTTT. Its translation is CASSLLLESGGRRTEAFF. Complete variable domain (other parts from reference TRBV5-6 and TRBJ1-1): DAGVTQSPTHLIKTRGQQVTLRCSPKSGHDTVSWYQQALGQGPQFIFQYYEEEERQRGNFPDRFSGHQFPNYSSELNVNALLLGDSALYLCASSLLLESGGRRTEAFFGQGTRLTVV.

This chain links TRBV4-1 with TRBJ1-4; D is unresolved. The CDR3 has 12 residues. Germline CDR1 MGHRA, CDR2 YSYEKL. Trimming shortened V by 0 bases and J by 7 bases, and 3 bases separated the two germline ends. The DNA of the CDR3 is TGCGCCAGCAGCCAAGACATTGAAAAACTGTTTTTT. Translation: CASSQDIEKLFF.

This chain uses TRBV6-5 with TRBJ1-1; a possible D gene is TRBD1 (6 bases). This CDR3 spans 15 amino acids. Germline CDR1 and CDR2: MNHEY and SVGAGI. Trimming took off 6 bases at V and 3 bases at J, with 17 bases between the two ends. DNA of the CDR3: TGTGCCAGCAGGAGGGATCGGGGGGCGCACACTGAAGCTTTCTTT. Encoded protein: CASRRDRGAHTEAFF.

This rearrangement joins TRBV4-1 to TRBJ2-1; 7 nucleotides line up with TRBD1. V lost 1 base to trimming and J lost 0 bases; unmatched junction nucleotides: 6. Germline V gene lookup returns CDR1 MGHRA and CDR2 YSYEKL. The CDR3 contains 17 residues. This CDR3 reads CASSQGTGLSSYNEQFF. For the CDR3, the DNA is TGCGCCAGCAGCCAAGGGACAGGCCTGTCCTCCTACAATGAGCAGTTCTTC.

V usage is TRBV6-6 and J usage is TRBJ1-2; TRBD1 agrees at 11 bases. Per the germline V gene, CDR1 is MNHNY and CDR2 is SVGAGI (reference sequence). V lost 5 bases, J lost 7 bases, and 3 bases stayed unmatched. CDR3 length equals 13 residues. CDR3 sequence reads: CASSPGQGVGYTF. As DNA, the CDR3 is TGTGCCAGCAGTCCGGGACAGGGGGTTGGCTACACCTTC.

This chain connects TRBV7-6 to TRBJ2-7, with a tentative D call TRBD2 (6 bases). V shed 5 bases and J shed 2 bases, with 16 bases lying between them. The CDR3 runs to 15 residues. Germline-derived CDR1 and CDR2 are SGHVS and FNYEAQ. The CDR3 reads CASSKGGTQAYEQYF. For the CDR3, the DNA is TGTGCCAGCAGCAAGGGCGGGACCCAAGCCTACGAGCAGTACTTC.

The gene calls are TRBV9 and TRBJ2-1, with D perhaps TRBD2 (5 bases). V lost 0 bases and J lost 1, with 8 bases in between. The V gene's germline CDR1 is SGDLS and CDR2 YYNGEE. CDR3 length: 15 amino acids. For the CDR3, the DNA is TGTGCCAGCAGCGTAGACGGGGTATCCTACAATGAGCAGTTCTTC. This gives the protein CASSVDGVSYNEQFF.

The chain combines TRBV6-4 with TRBJ1-2, with D possibly TRBD1 on 6 matching bases. This CDR3 region has 13 residues. Germline lookup yields CDR1 MRHNA and CDR2 SNTAGT. Trimming removed 7 bases from V and 4 bases from J, with 13 bases in between. CDR3 protein: CASTPGASYGYTF. In DNA, the CDR3 is TGTGCCAGCACCCCAGGGGCCTCCTATGGCTACACCTTC.

The rearrangement uses TRBV3-1 (or the pseudogene TRBV3-2) and TRBJ2-5; 8 bases match TRBD1. V lost 10 bases to trimming and J lost 5 bases; unmatched junction nucleotides: 12. Germline V gene lookup returns CDR1 LGHDT and CDR2 YNNKEL (reference sequence). The CDR3 length is 14 residues. The CDR3 is CATTLRTGRETQYF. The DNA of the CDR3 is TGTGCCACCACACTCAGGACAGGGAGGGAGACCCAGTACTTC.